The 11 T cell receptor beta chains below all came from one sample that was sequenced in a study of blood T cells in healthy people across ages. The authors ran a second PCR of about 6 to 12 cycles using a sample-barcoded 5' primer and a J-beta primer mix. TCRdb called the 5' RACE reads again in MiXCR, with one record for every CDR3 protein. The sample consists of about 640,000 distinct CDR3 sequences, roughly two fifths of them appearing once. The source material was blood. These TCRs come from an elderly man in good health.

This clonotype has a single count. The V and J genes are TRBV7-9 and TRBJ2-4; D may match TRBD1 or TRBD2 (6 bases each). V was clipped by 5 bases and J by 3 bases, with 11 bases between them. The germline V gene has CDR1 SEHNR and CDR2 FQNEAQ (reference sequence). CDR3 length equals 14 residues. CDR3 in DNA: TGTGCCAGCAGCCTACAGGGAGGCAAAAACATTCAGTACTTC. Its translation is CASSLQGGKNIQYF.

This clonotype was found once. A read error may account for a junction end that differs from germline. The chain employs TRBV7-2 and TRBJ2-4, with D perhaps matching TRBD2 (6 bases). Germline CDR1 is SGHTA and CDR2 is FQGNSA. This CDR3 spans 19 amino acids. CDR3 bases: TGTGCCAGCAACTTAGCGCTAAGAGTTAACGGCGGGGATAAAAACATTCAGTACTTC. This gives the protein CASNLALRVNGGDKNIQYF.

This clonotype was recorded a few times. The chain combines TRBV4-2 with TRBJ1-4; the D is unclear. CDR3 length equals 12 residues. Germline loops: CDR1 LGHNA, CDR2 YNFKEQ. V gave up 4 bases and J gave up 5 bases, with 5 bases separating them. The CDR3 reads CASSPSNEKLFF. In DNA form, the CDR3 reads TGTGCCAGCAGCCCATCCAATGAAAAACTGTTTTTT.

This chain connects TRBV11-2 to TRBJ2-5, with 8 bases lining up with TRBD2. CDR1 SGHAT and CDR2 FQNNGV come from the germline V gene. V shed 0 bases and J 2 bases; nucleotides not matched to a gene: 14. The CDR3 covers 19 residues. The DNA for the CDR3 is TGTGCCAGCAGCTTAGATTCGGGGAGGGCGGGGGGCAAGCAAGAGACCCAGTACTTC. Translated: CASSLDSGRAGGKQETQYF.

In DNA form, the CDR3 reads TGTGCCAGCTCACCAGGGGGAAGGTCGACCGGGGAGCTGTTTTTT. It specifies CASSPGGRSTGELFF. The chain links TRBV18 to TRBJ2-2, with D perhaps given as TRBD1 or TRBD2 (5 bases each). Germline V gives CDR1 KGHSH, CDR2 LQKENI. V gave up 2 bases and J gave up 5 bases, with 12 bases separating them. This CDR3 spans 15 amino acids.

Comment on this clonotype: At one end the junction does not follow the germline gene, possibly because of a read error. The genes are TRBV7-9 and TRBJ1-6; the D is unclear. Per germline, CDR1 SEHNR and CDR2 FQNEAQ (reference sequence). The CDR3 is made up of 16 amino acids. The CDR3 coding sequence is TGTGCCAGCAGCTTAACGGCGGGCTCCTATAATTCACCTCTCCACTTT. Translated, it gives CASSLTAGSYNSPLHF.

A few counts support this clonotype. This CDR3 reads CASSVGGPPNEQYF. DNA for the CDR3: TGCGCCAGCAGTGTCGGAGGCCCACCCAATGAGCAGTACTTC. The chain is built from TRBV10-1 and TRBJ2-5; D is perhaps TRBD2 (5 bases). The length of the CDR3 is 14 residues. V lost 4 bases and J lost 11, with 20 bases in between. CDR1 is WNHNN and CDR2 is SYGVQD in the germline V gene (reference sequence).

The chain is built from TRBV28 and TRBJ2-1; D not certain. The CDR3 loop spans 15 amino acids. With 3 bases removed from V and 1 base from J, the gap between germline ends came to 10 bases. Germline V gene data show CDR1 as MDHEN and CDR2 as SYDVKM. CDR3 sequence reads: CASSFLVGSYNEQFF. The CDR3 coding sequence is TGTGCCAGCAGTTTCTTAGTAGGGTCCTACAATGAGCAGTTCTTC.

This clonotype was observed a few times. The chain carries TRBV4-2 and TRBJ2-7; TRBD1 matches at 7 bases. Germline CDR1 is LGHNA and CDR2 is YNFKEQ. The junction had 11 bases not matched to a gene; V was cut back by 1 base and J by 2 bases. This CDR3 has 17 residues. CDR3 sequence: CASSQVQPGTEPYEQYF. The CDR3 DNA is TGTGCCAGCAGCCAAGTACAACCCGGGACAGAGCCCTACGAGCAGTACTTC.

This clonotype was found once. The chain carries TRBV20-1 and TRBJ2-5; 12 bases align to TRBD2. The V and J ends lost 6 bases and 11 bases, in that order; junction bases with no gene match: 16. The CDR3 has 15 residues. The germline gives CDR1 DFQATT, CDR2 SNEGSKA (reference sequence). The CDR3: CSAQGLAGKKHEQYF. CDR3 coding DNA: TGCAGTGCCCAGGGACTAGCGGGTAAAAAGCATGAGCAGTACTTC.

V gene TRBV7-2 combines with J gene TRBJ2-2, with a possible D match to TRBD1 (6 bases). Germline lookup yields CDR1 SGHTA and CDR2 FQGNSA. The V end lost 4 bases, the J end lost 0 bases, and 15 bases lay between the germline ends. The CDR3 sequence is 17 residues long. CDR3 sequence (DNA): TGTGCCAGCAGCTATAGGGGGTCAGGGACGAACACCGGGGAGCTGTTTTTT. Translation: CASSYRGSGTNTGELFF.